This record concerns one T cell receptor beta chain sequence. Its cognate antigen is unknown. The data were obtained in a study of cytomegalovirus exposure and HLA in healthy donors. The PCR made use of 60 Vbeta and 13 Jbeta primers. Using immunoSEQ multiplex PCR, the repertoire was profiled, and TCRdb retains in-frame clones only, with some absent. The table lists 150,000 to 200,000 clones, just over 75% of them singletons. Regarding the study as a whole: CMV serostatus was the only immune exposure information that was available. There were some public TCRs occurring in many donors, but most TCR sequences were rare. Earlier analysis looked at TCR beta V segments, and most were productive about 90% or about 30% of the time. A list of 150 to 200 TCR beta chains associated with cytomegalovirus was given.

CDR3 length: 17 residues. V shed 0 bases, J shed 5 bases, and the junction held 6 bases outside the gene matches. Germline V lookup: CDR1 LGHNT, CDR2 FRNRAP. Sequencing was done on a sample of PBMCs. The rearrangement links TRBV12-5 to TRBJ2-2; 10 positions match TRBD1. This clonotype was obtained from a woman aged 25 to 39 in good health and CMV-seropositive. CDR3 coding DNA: TGTGCTAGTGGTTTGGTATACGGACAGGGGGGTACCGGGGAGCTGTTTTTT. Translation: CASGLVYGQGGTGELFF.